The 12 T cell receptor beta chains reported below all come from one sample, sequenced in a study of T cell responses to AZD1222 COVID-19 vaccine. Clones were read by immunoSEQ multiplex PCR, and TCRdb kept only the in-frame ones, dropping some. Of about 120,000 clones listed, 70% to 90% were seen once; the top ten hold about 4.9%. The sequencing here drew on peripheral blood, taken on day 0 of AZD1222 vaccination. These receptors all stem from an adult in good health.

The rearrangement uses TRBV6-2 or TRBV6-3 and TRBJ1-5; D remains ambiguous. V was shortened by 5 bases and J by 0 bases, with 17 bases between the two germline ends. Germline V CDR1 and CDR2: MNHEY, SVGEGT. The CDR3 is 17 residues long. CDR3: CASSPSSYRYSNQPQHF. The DNA for the CDR3 is TGTGCCAGCAGTCCCTCCTCATACAGATATAGCAATCAGCCCCAGCATTTT.

The chain employs TRBV7-2 and TRBJ1-2; D ambiguous. Germline CDR1 SGHTA, CDR2 FQGNSA. CDR3 length: 13 residues. Trimming removed 5 bases from V and 7 bases from J, with 14 bases in between. CDR3: CASSPDTTRGYTF. For the CDR3, the DNA is TGTGCCAGCAGCCCTGACACGACCCGTGGCTACACCTTC.

The rearrangement links TRBV7-8 to TRBJ2-5; D remains unclear. CDR1 is SGHVS, CDR2 FQNEAQ, per germline. V lost 5 bases and J lost 5, with 6 bases in between. The length of the CDR3 is 11 residues. CDR3 in DNA: TGTGCCAGCAGCCAAGGGGAGACCCAGTACTTC. It codes for CASSQGETQYF.

J is TRBJ2-1 and V is TRBV7-2, with D perhaps matching TRBD1 (6 bases). The germline gives CDR1 SGHTA, CDR2 FQGNSA. CDR3 size: 18 residues. The V and J ends lost 2 bases and 0 bases respectively, with 17 bases between them. CDR3 amino acids: CASSLPAFGQSSYNEQFF. DNA for the CDR3: TGTGCCAGCAGCTTACCTGCCTTCGGACAGAGCTCCTACAATGAGCAGTTCTTC.

This clone was recorded once. The rearrangement links TRBV27 to TRBJ1-1, with 7 positions matching TRBD1. This CDR3 has 15 amino acids. V lost 5 bases and J lost 3; bases outside the gene matches: 9. Per the germline V gene, CDR1 is MNHEY and CDR2 is SMNVEV (reference sequence). The chain's CDR3 is CASSPQTGKDTEAFF. The CDR3 DNA is TGTGCCAGCAGTCCCCAGACAGGGAAGGACACTGAAGCTTTCTTT.

The chain is built from TRBV15 and TRBJ2-5, with 7 bases matching TRBD1. The length of the CDR3 is 18 residues. V gave up 0 bases and J gave up 1 base; unmatched junction bases: 11. Germline lookup yields CDR1 LNHNV and CDR2 YYDKDF (reference sequence). The CDR3: CATSRDPINWDSQETQYF. The DNA of the CDR3 is TGTGCCACCAGCAGAGATCCTATAAATTGGGACAGCCAAGAGACCCAGTACTTC.

The chain has TRBV15 and TRBJ1-3; 8 nucleotides match TRBD1. The CDR3 runs 14 residues. V was clipped by 3 bases and J by 2 bases; unmatched bases: 0. Germline CDR1 reads LNHNV; CDR2 reads YYDKDF (reference sequence). The CDR3 DNA follows: TGTGCCACCAGCAGGACAGGGGCTGGAAACACCATATATTTT. Its translation: CATSRTGAGNTIYF.

The chain joins TRBV7-3 to TRBJ2-5; D unclear. The CDR3 consists of 13 residues. Trimming cost V 3 bases and J 4 bases, with 9 bases left between them. From germline, CDR1 is SGHTA and CDR2 FQGTGA. The CDR3: CASSFVHGETQYF. The CDR3 bases are TGTGCCAGCAGCTTCGTACACGGAGAGACCCAGTACTTC.

This chain uses TRBV2 with TRBJ1-4, with TRBD1 identical over 7 bases. Germline V lookup: CDR1 SNHLY, CDR2 FYNNEI. The CDR3 is 13 amino acids. V dropped 9 bases and J dropped 7; count of bases not matched to a gene: 8. CDR3 DNA sequence: TGTGCCAGTCAGACAGGGCGAGGTGAAAAACTGTTTTTT. This gives the protein CASQTGRGEKLFF.

V usage is TRBV19 and J usage is TRBJ2-1; TRBD1 is a possible D gene (5 bases). Looked up from germline, CDR1 is LNHDA and CDR2 is SQIVND (reference sequence). Deletions cut 5 bases from V and 5 bases from J, with 13 bases between. This CDR3 contains 14 residues. The CDR3 spells CASSAAGFDNEQFF. DNA of the CDR3: TGTGCCAGTAGTGCTGCAGGGTTTGACAATGAGCAGTTCTTC.

The chain has TRBV4-2 and TRBJ2-3; D might be TRBD2 (5 bases). This CDR3 is built from 14 residues. V lost 4 bases and J lost 0, with 8 bases in between. Germline CDR1 and CDR2: LGHNA and YNFKEQ. DNA of the CDR3: TGTGCCAGCAGCCCCTCGGGGAGCACAGATACGCAGTATTTT. As protein: CASSPSGSTDTQYF.

This chain connects TRBV14 to TRBJ1-2; D uncertain. V shed 0 bases and J shed 8 bases, with 7 bases lying between them. Per the germline V gene, CDR1 is SGHDN and CDR2 is FVKESK. The CDR3 is made up of 12 amino acids. In nucleotides, the CDR3 is TGTGCCAGCAGCCAAGAAAGGGTCGGCTACACCTTC. Protein product: CASSQERVGYTF.